This T cell receptor (beta chain) was captured by sequencing in a study of T-cell reconstitution after alpha-beta-depleted transplantation in children. Concerning this clonotype itself: What it binds is unknown.

Whole-study findings and limits: Surviving recipient cells, namely T cells and thymic progenitors, were the source of high day-60 TCRbeta diversity in some patients.

CDR3 length: 14 residues. Trimming pared 8 bases from V and 3 bases from J, leaving 17 bases between. Germline-derived CDR1 and CDR2 are ENHRY and SYGVKD. Using unique molecular identifiers, the investigators prepared the TCRbeta library. TCRdb independently ran MiXCR on the PCR reads; one entry per CDR3 protein. The sample lists 500,000 to 750,000 distinct CDR3 sequences; 10% to 15% were seen once. This sequence originates from a male patient aged 5 to 17 who had a stem cell transplant for acute myeloid leukemia, so the T cells may come from the graft donor. This material consisted of PBMCs, mostly from graft donor cells, taken 360 days after TCRalphabeta/CD19-depleted stem cell transplant. The chain employs TRBV10-3 and TRBJ2-7; D is undetermined. The chain's CDR3 is CAIGSYTGSYEQYF. The CDR3 DNA sequence: TGTGCCATCGGTTCTTACACGGGCAGCTACGAGCAGTACTTC.